Listed below are T cell receptor beta chains from one sample, sequenced in a study of T-cell memory formation after mild COVID-19. TCRdb recomputed calls from the 5' RACE reads with MiXCR, one row per CDR3 protein. The table lists roughly 560,000 distinct CDR3 sequences, around 21% of them singletons. The sample comprised PBMCs or a T cell subset sorted from them (not recorded which). The receptor source for this set is an adult woman who had mild COVID-19 (a few samples of this study predate the infection). Cell type and time point are not known. Each CDR3 is given with its conserved first and last residue. The D gene is left open where the match is weak. Rows give clone size only sometimes, using once, few, many, or a class for an expanded clone.

TRBJ1-2 few TRBV9 - CASSVGGINYGYTF TGTGCCAGCAGCGTGGGAGGGATTAACTATGGCTACACCTTC
TRBJ1-6 few TRBV12-3/TRBV12-4 - CASSVRAPNSPLHF TGTGCCAGCAGTGTAAGGGCTCCTAATTCACCCCTCCACTTT
TRBJ2-5 many TRBV5-1 - CASSLGAETQYF TGTGCCAGCAGCTTAGGCGCAGAGACCCAGTACTTC
TRBJ2-1 few TRBV7-8 TRBD2 CASSLVGGGASLNEQFF TGTGCCAGCAGCTTAGTGGGCGGGGGGGCTTCACTCAATGAGCAGTTCTTC
TRBJ2-5 few TRBV5-1 TRBD2 CASSRLAPGGETQYF TGCGCCAGCAGCCGACTAGCGCCTGGAGGAGAGACCCAGTACTTC
TRBJ2-1 - TRBV2 TRBD1 CASRWTGSNEQFF TGTGCCAGCAGATGGACAGGAAGCAATGAGCAGTTCTTC
TRBJ2-3 few TRBV10-3 - CAVRGATDTQYF TGTGCCGTAAGGGGGGCCACAGATACGCAGTATTTT
TRBJ2-3 once TRBV27 TRBD2 CASSYRAGAYTDTQYF TGTGCCAGCAGTTACCGAGCGGGGGCCTACACAGATACGCAGTATTTT
TRBJ2-5 - TRBV2 - CASLEWGKTQYF TGTGCCAGCCTTGAATGGGGGAAGACCCAGTACTTC
TRBJ1-1 few TRBV6-1 - CASTGATNTEAFF TGTGCCAGCACAGGGGCGACGAACACTGAAGCTTTCTTT
TRBJ2-4 - TRBV7-9 TRBD2 CASSWSGTSGNIQYF TGTGCCAGCAGCTGGTCCGGGACTAGCGGAAACATTCAGTACTTC
TRBJ1-2 few TRBV29-1 TRBD1 CSAGGDRGNYGYTF TGCAGCGCTGGGGGGGACAGGGGTAACTATGGCTACACCTTC